The 30 T cell receptor beta chains below come from one sample, sequenced in a study of radiotherapy plus CTLA-4 blockade in lung cancer. Here immunoSEQ multiplex PCR was the method, and the copy in TCRdb shows in-frame clones only, minus some. The data hold over 75,000 clones, with 80% to 90% observed a single time. Sequenced material: peripheral blood, taken from a patient treated with radiotherapy plus ipilimumab. The receptors come from a human donor with non-small cell lung cancer who had stable disease on radiotherapy plus ipilimumab.

This clone was picked up one time. This sequence joins TRBV19 and TRBJ1-2; no firm D call. Germline V lookup: CDR1 LNHDA, CDR2 SQIVND (reference sequence). This CDR3 region has 12 residues. The V end was cut by 7 bases, the J end by 7 bases, with 13 bases between. The CDR3 reads CASTDVASGYTF. The CDR3 nucleotides read TGTGCCAGTACCGACGTCGCTAGTGGCTACACCTTC.

The chain links TRBV5-6 to TRBJ2-7, with D unclear. CDR3 length equals 13 residues. V was cut by 2 bases and J by 4 bases, with 10 bases left in between. Germline lookup yields CDR1 SGHDT and CDR2 YYEEEE. CDR3 DNA sequence: TGTGCCAGCAGCTTTCGGCGGCTGTACGAGCAGTACTTC. It translates to CASSFRRLYEQYF.

The V and J genes are TRBV29-1 and TRBJ2-7, with TRBD1 as a possible D gene (5 bases). The CDR3 totals 12 residues. V lost 4 bases and J lost 3, with 10 bases in between. CDR1 and CDR2 (germline): SQVTM, ANQGSEA. The CDR3 sequence is CSVAGRDYEQYF. The CDR3 DNA sequence: TGCAGCGTTGCCGGCAGGGACTACGAGCAGTACTTC.

The CDR3 protein is CASSSRDRVNIQYF. CDR3 coding DNA: TGTGCCAGCAGTTCCCGGGACAGGGTGAACATTCAGTACTTC. The chain joins TRBV6-5 to TRBJ2-4, with TRBD1 matching over 9 bases. From germline, CDR1 is MNHEY and CDR2 SVGAGI. The CDR3 is 14 amino acids. V shed 4 bases and J 7 bases; nucleotides not matched to a gene: 5.

This clone was counted only a few times. V gene TRBV7-9 combines with J gene TRBJ2-3; D tentatively fits TRBD1 or TRBD2 (6 bases each). Trimming removed 3 bases at V and 2 bases at J, with 18 bases between. The CDR3 extends over 17 amino acids. The germline V gene encodes CDR1 SEHNR and CDR2 FQNEAQ (reference sequence). The CDR3 sequence is CASSFPMFPGATDTQYF. The CDR3 DNA sequence: TGTGCCAGCAGCTTCCCGATGTTTCCGGGGGCCACAGATACGCAGTATTTT.

This chain connects TRBV19 to TRBJ2-1; 7 bases are a match to TRBD1. V was clipped by 5 bases and J by 8 bases; unmatched bases: 15. CDR1 and CDR2 from the germline V gene are LNHDA and SQIVND (reference sequence). The CDR3 extends over 16 amino acids. The CDR3, as DNA: TGTGCCAGTAGTGGGGGACAGTCCTCGAGGGTCGATGAGCAGTTCTTC. It is translated as CASSGGQSSRVDEQFF.

This clone was seen a few times. This chain links TRBV5-1 with TRBJ2-2, with 11 bases fitting TRBD1. V lost 1 base to trimming and J lost 5 bases; unmatched junction nucleotides: 7. The germline CDR1 and CDR2 sequences are SGHRS and YFSETQ. CDR3 size: 17 residues. This chain's CDR3 is CASSLTGGQGVTGELFF. The CDR3 bases are TGCGCCAGCAGCTTGACCGGGGGACAGGGGGTAACCGGGGAGCTGTTTTTT.

This sequence joins TRBV6-1 and TRBJ2-2; 9 bases align to TRBD2. Germline loops: CDR1 MNHNS, CDR2 SASEGT. With 6 bases clipped from V and 6 bases from J, the junction kept 8 bases outside the gene matches. CDR3 length: 15 residues. The CDR3 here is CASRIAGDFSGELFF. CDR3 sequence (DNA): TGTGCCAGCAGAATAGCGGGAGATTTTTCCGGGGAGCTGTTTTTT.

This clone was seen once. This CDR3 is CASSYRTDRYEQYF. CDR3 sequence (DNA): TGTGCCAGCAGTTACCGGACAGACCGCTACGAGCAGTACTTC. The gene calls are TRBV6-5 and TRBJ2-7, with a possible D match to TRBD1 (6 bases). The V gene's germline CDR1 is MNHEY and CDR2 SVGAGI. The CDR3 covers 14 residues. The germline V and J ends were trimmed by 2 bases and 3 bases, with 11 bases remaining between them.

The CDR3 loop reads CASSVGGPMDTQYF. CDR3 coding DNA: TGTGCCAGCAGCGTAGGCGGGCCCATGGATACGCAGTATTTT. V and J are TRBV9 and TRBJ2-3, with a possible D match to TRBD2 (5 bases). Germline V gene data show CDR1 as SGDLS and CDR2 as YYNGEE. The CDR3 is 14 amino acids. V was shortened by 0 bases and J by 6 bases, with 11 bases between the two germline ends.

A few counts support this clone. V usage is TRBV19 and J usage is TRBJ1-2, with 11 nucleotides matching TRBD1. Looked up from germline, CDR1 is LNHDA and CDR2 is SQIVND (reference sequence). V gave up 4 bases and J gave up 8 bases; unmatched junction bases: 9. The CDR3 is 15 residues long. CDR3 nucleotide sequence: TGTGCCAGTAGTAACCGGGACAGGGGGACATGGGGCTACACCTTC. Translating it yields CASSNRDRGTWGYTF.

This chain uses TRBV28 with TRBJ1-5, with 7 positions matching TRBD1. J lost 5 bases, V lost 3 bases, and 13 bases had no gene match. The CDR3 consists of 17 residues. Germline V gives CDR1 MDHEN, CDR2 SYDVKM. CDR3: CASSFPPTGEIDQPQHF. The CDR3, as DNA: TGTGCCAGCAGTTTCCCCCCTACAGGGGAGATAGATCAGCCCCAGCATTTT.

The J gene is TRBJ2-3, the V gene TRBV6-6; 9 bases are shared with TRBD2. Looked up from germline, CDR1 is MNHNY and CDR2 is SVGAGI (reference sequence). J was trimmed by 4 bases and V by 7 bases; bases with no gene match: 6. There are 14 residues in the CDR3. This chain's CDR3 is CASIPAGGSDTQYF. In DNA, the CDR3 is TGTGCCAGCATCCCTGCGGGAGGGTCAGATACGCAGTATTTT.

V and J are TRBV11-2 and TRBJ2-1; 8 bases agree with TRBD2. The CDR3 extends over 15 amino acids. V was pared by 2 bases and J by 5 bases, with 5 bases of the junction left unmatched. The germline CDR1 and CDR2 sequences are SGHAT and FQNNGV. The CDR3 region is CASSLFAGGNNEQFF. CDR3 coding DNA: TGTGCCAGCAGCTTATTTGCGGGGGGTAACAATGAGCAGTTCTTC. The full variable domain, in which reference TRBV11-2 and TRBJ2-1 provide the parts outside the CDR3, is EAGVAQSPRYKIIEKRQSVAFWCNPISGHATLYWYQQILGQGPKLLIQFQNNGVVDDSQLPKDRFSAERLKGVDSTLKIQPAKLEDSAVYLCASSLFAGGNNEQFFGPGTRLTVL.

This clone was seen a single time. The V and J genes are TRBV10-2 and TRBJ2-7; TRBD2 matches at 11 bases. The CDR3 covers 15 residues. Germline loops: CDR1 WSHSY, CDR2 SAAADI. V lost 6 bases, J lost 5 bases, and 9 bases stayed unmatched. The CDR3 nucleotides read TGCGCCAGCAGCCCCACTAGCGGGAGATCAAACGAGCAGTACTTC. It translates to CASSPTSGRSNEQYF.

This sequence joins TRBV7-2 and TRBJ2-3; D is ambiguous. Germline V gene sequence: CDR1 SGHTA, CDR2 FQGNSA. Trimming removed 2 bases at V and 2 bases at J, with 8 bases between. The CDR3 is made up of 14 amino acids. The CDR3 reads CASSLNSFTDTQYF. The CDR3 region has the DNA TGTGCCAGCAGCTTAAACTCTTTCACAGATACGCAGTATTTT.

This clone was seen a handful of times. This rearrangement joins TRBV6-6 to TRBJ2-7, with 7 positions matching TRBD1. In germline, CDR1 is MNHNY, CDR2 SVGAGI (reference sequence). V dropped 0 bases and J dropped 3; count of bases not matched to a gene: 5. This CDR3 has 15 residues. As DNA, the CDR3 is TGTGCCAGCAGTTACTCGTTGACAGGGCTCTACGAGCAGTACTTC. Its protein product is CASSYSLTGLYEQYF.

The chain employs TRBV14 and TRBJ2-7; D ambiguous. The CDR3 contains 14 residues. V was cut by 1 base and J by 4 bases, with 11 bases left in between. Germline V gives CDR1 SGHDN, CDR2 FVKESK. In DNA, the CDR3 is TGTGCCAGCAGCCAAGTTGACACCTTTTACGAGCAGTACTTC. As protein: CASSQVDTFYEQYF. Drawing the rest from reference TRBV14 and TRBJ2-7, the complete variable domain is EAGVTQFPSHSVIEKGQTVTLRCDPISGHDNLYWYRRVMGKEIKFLLHFVKESKQDESGMPNNRFLAERTGGTYSTLKVQPAELEDSGVYFCASSQVDTFYEQYFGPGTRLTVT.

The chain carries TRBV19 and TRBJ2-3; D gene ambiguous. Trimming took off 2 bases at V and 4 bases at J, with 7 bases between the two ends. The V gene's germline CDR1 is LNHDA and CDR2 SQIVND (reference sequence). The CDR3 covers 13 residues. Here the CDR3 DNA reads TGTGCCAGTAGTATAAATCCCTCAGATACGCAGTATTTT. Encoded protein: CASSINPSDTQYF.

The V gene is TRBV18, the J gene TRBJ1-2; D unresolved. Trimming removed 2 bases from V and 7 bases from J, with 11 bases in between. The length of the CDR3 is 13 residues. Per the germline V gene, CDR1 is KGHSH and CDR2 is LQKENI. In DNA, the CDR3 is TGTGCCAGCTCACCAGAGGGTATAGGTGGCTACACCTTC. Translating gives CASSPEGIGGYTF.

Details on this clone: Distinct nucleotide sequences in the sample also encode this CDR3. The rearrangement joins TRBV11-2 to TRBJ2-7; the D gene is possibly TRBD2 (6 bases). V lost 0 bases and J 2 bases, leaving 14 bases between the germline ends. This CDR3 contains 16 residues. Germline values: CDR1 SGHAT, CDR2 FQNNGV. For the CDR3, the DNA is TGTGCCAGCAGCTTAGAGTACGGAGGGAGACCCTACGAGCAGTACTTC. It specifies CASSLEYGGRPYEQYF.

This rearrangement joins TRBV30 to TRBJ1-2; the D is unclear. The CDR3 totals 14 residues. The ends were cut back, 0 bases at V and 8 bases at J, with 16 bases in the middle. The V gene's germline CDR1 is GTSNPN and CDR2 SVGIG (reference sequence). The CDR3 DNA is TGTGCCTGGAGTGTAAACCCAGGACCGCTGGGCTACACCTTC. As protein: CAWSVNPGPLGYTF.

This chain connects TRBV30 to TRBJ2-7; no clear D. This CDR3 has 11 residues. In germline, CDR1 is GTSNPN, CDR2 SVGIG (reference sequence). V was trimmed by 0 bases and J by 9 bases, leaving 9 bases between them. CDR3 bases: TGTGCCTGGAGTGTTCATGAGGTGCAGTACTTC. This translates into CAWSVHEVQYF.

The rearrangement links TRBV6-5 to TRBJ1-1; D not certain. Trimming shortened V by 4 bases and J by 1 base, and 1 base separated the two germline ends. Germline assignment: CDR1 MNHEY and CDR2 SVGAGI. The CDR3 sequence is 11 residues long. The CDR3 sequence is CASSWNTEAFF. The CDR3 DNA follows: TGTGCCAGCAGTTGGAACACTGAAGCTTTCTTT.

A few counts support this clone. This chain connects TRBV5-1 to TRBJ1-2; D remains ambiguous. Deletions cut 0 bases from V and 1 base from J, with 7 bases between. The CDR3 runs 14 residues. In germline, CDR1 is SGHRS, CDR2 YFSETQ. The CDR3 DNA sequence: TGCGCCAGCAGCTTGGTCGGAGATAACTATGGCTACACCTTC. Translated: CASSLVGDNYGYTF.

The chain is built from TRBV27 and TRBJ2-1, with 9 bases fitting TRBD1. Germline loops: CDR1 MNHEY, CDR2 SMNVEV (reference sequence). Trimming took 2 bases from V and 6 from J; bases not matched to a gene: 8. The CDR3 extends over 16 amino acids. For the CDR3, the DNA is TGTGCCAGCAGTTTAAGGTTCGGACAGGGGCTCAATGAGCAGTTCTTC. This gives the protein CASSLRFGQGLNEQFF.

The genes are TRBV7-2 and TRBJ2-1; tentatively, D is TRBD2 (5 bases). Germline V gene lookup returns CDR1 SGHTA and CDR2 FQGNSA. This CDR3 has 16 amino acids. V was trimmed by 5 bases and J by 5 bases, leaving 19 bases between them. Here the CDR3 reads CASSLILALGDNEQFF. CDR3 in DNA: TGTGCCAGCAGCCTCATCCTAGCCCTCGGAGACAATGAGCAGTTCTTC. Combining the CDR3 with reference TRBV7-2 and TRBJ2-1 gives the whole variable domain GAGVSQSPSNKVTEKGKDVELRCDPISGHTALYWYRQSLGQGLEFLIYFQGNSAPDKSGLPSDRFSAERTGGSVSTLTIQRTQQEDSAVYLCASSLILALGDNEQFFGPGTRLTVL.

This chain joins TRBV10-2 and TRBJ1-2; D call uncertain. There are 12 residues in the CDR3. The V gene's germline CDR1 is WSHSY and CDR2 SAAADI. Trimming took off 3 bases at V and 7 bases at J, with 9 bases between the two ends. This chain's CDR3 is CASSEALAGYTF. Here the CDR3 DNA reads TGCGCCAGCAGTGAAGCTTTGGCTGGCTACACCTTC.

This clone was picked up one time. The chain employs TRBV6-5 and TRBJ1-2; 7 positions match TRBD1. Germline assignment: CDR1 MNHEY and CDR2 SVGAGI. The junction had 7 bases not matched to a gene; V was cut back by 6 bases and J by 3 bases. The CDR3 contains 14 residues. CDR3 bases: TGTGCCAGCAGCGACGGACAGGCCCACTATGGCTACACCTTC. It specifies CASSDGQAHYGYTF.

This clone was counted a single time. The rearrangement links TRBV5-1 to TRBJ2-1; D call uncertain. CDR3 length equals 15 residues. The V end lost 3 bases, the J end lost 4 bases, and 14 bases lay between the germline ends. CDR1 and CDR2 (germline): SGHRS, YFSETQ. In nucleotides, the CDR3 is TGCGCCAGCAGCTCCCTTGGGGATAGATACAATGAGCAGTTCTTC. It codes for CASSSLGDRYNEQFF.